The T cell receptor (beta chain) described here comes from a study of blood T cell repertoires in COVID-19. Study context: Specimens from acute and convalescent COVID-19 originated in the United States, Italy and Spain. The analysed material was cDNA or gDNA that came from T cells, B-cell-depleted T cells, or PBMCs.

In the original analysis: Amplifying reference gene primers gave estimates of nucleated cell counts. Profiling relied on immunoSEQ multiplex PCR, and the TCRdb table lists in-frame clones only, not all of them. For V, J and clone size, that table is used; D and trimming come from the DNA. The sample carries under 95,000 clones, roughly 89% recorded once. The CDR3 totals 14 residues. Between the trimmed V and J ends, which lost 2 bases and 4 bases, there was a span of 9 bases. The germline CDR1 and CDR2 sequences are MNHEY and SVGEGT. The TCR comes from a man aged 60 to 75 with acute or convalescent COVID-19. V and J are TRBV6-2 or TRBV6-3 and TRBJ2-1; D perhaps matches TRBD2 (6 bases). Material for sequencing was peripheral blood. CDR3: CASSYSGHYNEQFF. The CDR3 DNA follows: TGTGCCAGCAGTTACAGCGGGCATTACAATGAGCAGTTCTTC.